The present T cell receptor (beta chain) was sequenced within a study of blood T cells in healthy people across ages. Together with a sample-barcoded 5' primer, a J-beta primer mix was included in a second PCR lasting about 7 to 11 cycles. Each TCR beta cDNA got a 12-nucleotide random molecular identifier. The study obtained at least 3 million CDR3-containing paired-end reads from every sample. TCRdb used MiXCR to reprocess the 5' RACE reads, holding one entry per CDR3 protein. The table has about 1 million distinct CDR3 sequences, 35% to 55% seen once. For every donor, a draw yielded approximately 9.9 milliliters of peripheral blood. Isolated PBMCs totaled at least 6 million in each sample. V was shortened by 3 bases and J by 1 base, with 28 bases between the two germline ends. The CDR3 length is 19 residues. Germline CDR1 is DFQATT and CDR2 is SNEGSKA (reference sequence).

The TCR comes from an older woman in good health. V usage is TRBV20-1 and J usage is TRBJ2-7, with D maybe TRBD2 (7 bases). What was sequenced was blood. The chain's CDR3 is CSASPTRGGGGSVSYEQYF. Here the CDR3 DNA reads TGCAGTGCTAGCCCCACCCGAGGGGGGGGCGGGAGTGTATCCTACGAGCAGTACTTC.